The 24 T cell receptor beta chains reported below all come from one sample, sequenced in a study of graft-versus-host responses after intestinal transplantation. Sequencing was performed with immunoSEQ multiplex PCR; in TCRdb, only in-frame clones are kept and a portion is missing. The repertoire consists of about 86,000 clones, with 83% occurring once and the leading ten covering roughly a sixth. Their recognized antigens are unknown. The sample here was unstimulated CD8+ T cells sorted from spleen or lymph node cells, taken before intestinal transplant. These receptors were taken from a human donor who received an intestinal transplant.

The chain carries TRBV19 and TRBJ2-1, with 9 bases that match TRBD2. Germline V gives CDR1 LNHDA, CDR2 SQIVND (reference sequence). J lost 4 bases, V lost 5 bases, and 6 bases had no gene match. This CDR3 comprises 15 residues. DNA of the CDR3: TGTGCCAGTAGTTGGGAGACTAGCGGATACAATGAGCAGTTCTTC. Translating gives CASSWETSGYNEQFF.

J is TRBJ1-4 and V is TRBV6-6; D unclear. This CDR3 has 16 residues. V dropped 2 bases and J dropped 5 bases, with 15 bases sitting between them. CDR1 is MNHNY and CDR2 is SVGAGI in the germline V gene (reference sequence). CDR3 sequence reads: CASSYPGERQNEKLFF. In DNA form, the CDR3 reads TGTGCCAGCAGTTACCCCGGGGAACGCCAGAATGAAAAACTGTTTTTT.

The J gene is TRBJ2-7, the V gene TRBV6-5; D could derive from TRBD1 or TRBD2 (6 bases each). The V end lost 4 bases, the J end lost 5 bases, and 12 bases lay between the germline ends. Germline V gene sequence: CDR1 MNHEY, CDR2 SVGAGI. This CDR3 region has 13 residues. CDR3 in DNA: TGTGCCAGCAGTTTCGGGGGCGCGGACGAGCAGTACTTC. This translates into CASSFGGADEQYF.

DNA for the CDR3: TGTGCCAGCAGCTTGGGGCTGCAAGCTTTCTTT. Its protein product is CASSLGLQAFF. This rearrangement joins TRBV7-9 to TRBJ1-1; possibly TRBD1 for D (5 bases). V was trimmed by 3 bases and J by 9 bases, leaving 8 bases between them. In germline, CDR1 is SEHNR, CDR2 FQNEAQ (reference sequence). This CDR3 comprises 11 residues.

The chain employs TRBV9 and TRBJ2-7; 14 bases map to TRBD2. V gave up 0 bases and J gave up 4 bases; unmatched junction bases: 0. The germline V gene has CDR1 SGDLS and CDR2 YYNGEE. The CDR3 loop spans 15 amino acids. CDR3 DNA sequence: TGTGCCAGCAGCGTAGGGACTAGCGGGAGGTACGAGCAGTACTTC. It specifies CASSVGTSGRYEQYF.

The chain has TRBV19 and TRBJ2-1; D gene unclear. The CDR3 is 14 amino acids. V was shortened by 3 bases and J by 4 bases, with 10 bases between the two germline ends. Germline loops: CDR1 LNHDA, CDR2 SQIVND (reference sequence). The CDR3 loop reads CASSMQKPYNEQFF. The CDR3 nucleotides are TGTGCCAGTAGTATGCAGAAACCTTACAATGAGCAGTTCTTC.

CDR3 region: CASTASGSHGETQYF. CDR3 coding DNA: TGTGCCAGCACGGCGAGCGGGAGTCACGGAGAGACCCAGTACTTC. V and J are TRBV5-8 and TRBJ2-5, with 8 bases lining up with TRBD2. J was trimmed by 4 bases and V by 6 bases; bases with no gene match: 11. The CDR3 is made up of 15 amino acids. Germline CDR1 and CDR2: SGHTS and YDEGEE.

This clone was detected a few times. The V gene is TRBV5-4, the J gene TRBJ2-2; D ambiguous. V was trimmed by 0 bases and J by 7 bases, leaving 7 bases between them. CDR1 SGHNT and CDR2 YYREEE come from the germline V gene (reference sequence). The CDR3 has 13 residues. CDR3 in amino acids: CASSLALNGELFF. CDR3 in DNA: TGTGCCAGCAGCTTGGCCCTGAACGGGGAGCTGTTTTTT.

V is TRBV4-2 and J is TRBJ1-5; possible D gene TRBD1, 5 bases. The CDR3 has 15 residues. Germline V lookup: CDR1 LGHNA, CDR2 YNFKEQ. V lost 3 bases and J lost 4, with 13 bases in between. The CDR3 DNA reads TGTGCCAGCAGCCAGGGGGGATATGGGAATCAGCCCCAGCATTTT. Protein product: CASSQGGYGNQPQHF.

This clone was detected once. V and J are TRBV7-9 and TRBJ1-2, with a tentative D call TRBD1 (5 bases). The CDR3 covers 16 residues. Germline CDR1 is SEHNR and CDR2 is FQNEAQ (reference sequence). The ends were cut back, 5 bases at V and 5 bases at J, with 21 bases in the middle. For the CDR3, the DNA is TGTGCCAGCAGCGTAGGGGAAAGGGGCGTTCTTTATGGCTACACCTTC. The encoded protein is CASSVGERGVLYGYTF.

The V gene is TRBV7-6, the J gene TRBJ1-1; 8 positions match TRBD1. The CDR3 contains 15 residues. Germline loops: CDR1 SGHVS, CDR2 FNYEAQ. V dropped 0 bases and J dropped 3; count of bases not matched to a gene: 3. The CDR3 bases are TGTGCCAGCAGCTTAGCCAGCAGGGGGCACACTGAAGCTTTCTTT. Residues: CASSLASRGHTEAFF.

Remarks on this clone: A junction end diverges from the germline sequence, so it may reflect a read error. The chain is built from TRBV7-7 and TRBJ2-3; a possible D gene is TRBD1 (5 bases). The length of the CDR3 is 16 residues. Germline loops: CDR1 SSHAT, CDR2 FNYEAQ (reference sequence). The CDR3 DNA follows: TGTGCTAGCAGCCCCCTGGGGCGGAGTGACACAGATACGCAGTATTTT. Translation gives CASSPLGRSDTDTQYF.

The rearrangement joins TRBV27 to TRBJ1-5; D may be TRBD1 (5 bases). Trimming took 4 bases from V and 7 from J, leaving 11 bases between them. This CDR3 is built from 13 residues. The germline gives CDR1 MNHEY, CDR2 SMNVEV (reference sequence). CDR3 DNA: TGTGCCAGCAGTTCACAGGTACGACAGCCCCAGCATTTT. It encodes CASSSQVRQPQHF.

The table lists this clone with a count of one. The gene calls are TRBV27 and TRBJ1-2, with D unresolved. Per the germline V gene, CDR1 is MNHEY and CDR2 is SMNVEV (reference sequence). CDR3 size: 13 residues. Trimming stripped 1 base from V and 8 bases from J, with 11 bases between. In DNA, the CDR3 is TGTGCCAGCAGTTTATTTCAGAACTCCGGCTACACCTTC. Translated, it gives CASSLFQNSGYTF.

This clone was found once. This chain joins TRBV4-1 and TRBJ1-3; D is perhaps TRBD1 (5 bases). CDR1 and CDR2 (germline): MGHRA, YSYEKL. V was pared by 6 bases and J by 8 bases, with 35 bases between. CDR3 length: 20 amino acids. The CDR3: CASSTPRRDYHTLARDTIYF. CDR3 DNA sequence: TGCGCCAGCAGTACGCCACGTCGGGACTACCATACCCTTGCCCGGGACACCATATATTTT.

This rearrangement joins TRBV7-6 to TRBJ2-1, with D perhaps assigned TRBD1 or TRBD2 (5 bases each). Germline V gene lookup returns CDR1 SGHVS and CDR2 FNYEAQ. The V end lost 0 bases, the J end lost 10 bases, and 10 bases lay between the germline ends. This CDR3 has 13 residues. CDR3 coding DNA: TGTGCCAGCAGCTTAGCGAGGGGTGGGGAGCAGTTCTTC. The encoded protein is CASSLARGGEQFF.

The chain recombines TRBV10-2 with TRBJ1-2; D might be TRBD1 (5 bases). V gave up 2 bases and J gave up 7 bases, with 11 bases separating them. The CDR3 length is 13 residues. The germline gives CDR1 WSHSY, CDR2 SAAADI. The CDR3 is CASSESQGLGYTF. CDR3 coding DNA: TGCGCCAGCAGTGAGAGCCAGGGCCTTGGCTACACCTTC.

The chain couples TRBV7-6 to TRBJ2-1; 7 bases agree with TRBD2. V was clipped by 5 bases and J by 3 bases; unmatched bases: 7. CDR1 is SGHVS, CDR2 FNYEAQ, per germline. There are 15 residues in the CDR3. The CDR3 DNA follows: TGTGCCAGCAGCCGGGGGGTCAATAGCTACAATGAGCAGTTCTTC. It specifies CASSRGVNSYNEQFF.

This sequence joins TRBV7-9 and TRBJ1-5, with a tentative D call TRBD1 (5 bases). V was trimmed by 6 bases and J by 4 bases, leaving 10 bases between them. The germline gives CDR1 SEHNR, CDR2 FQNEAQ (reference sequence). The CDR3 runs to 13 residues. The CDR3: CASSSGANQPQHF. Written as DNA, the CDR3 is TGTGCCAGCAGTTCCGGGGCAAATCAGCCCCAGCATTTT.

The CDR3, as DNA: TGTGCCAGTCAGCTAACAGGAGGAGCTAACTATGGCTACACCTTC. Its translation is CASQLTGGANYGYTF. The rearrangement links TRBV2 to TRBJ1-2; tentatively, D is TRBD1 (5 bases). The CDR3 consists of 15 residues. V was cut by 9 bases and J by 0 bases, with 17 bases left in between. Germline assignment: CDR1 SNHLY and CDR2 FYNNEI.

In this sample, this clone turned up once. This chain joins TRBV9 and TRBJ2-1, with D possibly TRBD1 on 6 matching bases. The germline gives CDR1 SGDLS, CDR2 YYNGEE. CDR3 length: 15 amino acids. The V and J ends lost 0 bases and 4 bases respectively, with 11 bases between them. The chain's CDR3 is CASSVAQGPYNEQFF. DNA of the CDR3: TGTGCCAGCAGCGTAGCACAGGGACCTTACAATGAGCAGTTCTTC.

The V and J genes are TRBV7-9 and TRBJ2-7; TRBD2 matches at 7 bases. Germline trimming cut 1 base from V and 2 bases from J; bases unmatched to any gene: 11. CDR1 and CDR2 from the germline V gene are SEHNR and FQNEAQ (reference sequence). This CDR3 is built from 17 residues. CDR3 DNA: TGTGCCAGCAGCTTAGGGGGTAGCGGGCTGGCTACCTACGAGCAGTACTTC. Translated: CASSLGGSGLATYEQYF.

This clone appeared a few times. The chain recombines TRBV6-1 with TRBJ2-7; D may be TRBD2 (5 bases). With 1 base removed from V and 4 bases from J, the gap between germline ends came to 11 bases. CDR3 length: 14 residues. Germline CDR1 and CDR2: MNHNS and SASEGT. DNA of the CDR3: TGTGCCAGCAGTGAAGAGAGTAGCGAGTACGAGCAGTACTTC. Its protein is CASSEESSEYEQYF.

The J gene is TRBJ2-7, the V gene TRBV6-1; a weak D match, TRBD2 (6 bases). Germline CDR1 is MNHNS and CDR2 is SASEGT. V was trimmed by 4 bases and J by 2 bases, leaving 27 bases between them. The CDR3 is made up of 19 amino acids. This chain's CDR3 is CASSAGDRAALISTYEQYF. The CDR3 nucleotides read TGTGCCAGCAGTGCGGGAGATAGGGCTGCCTTGATCTCTACCTACGAGCAGTACTTC.